A single sample is the source of the 5 T cell receptor beta chains below, sequenced in a study of human T cells and chemical hapten exposure. Time point here: patch test 1, 2 weeks after DPC sensitization. This sample's treatment: therapeutic diphenylcyclopropenone sensitization with weekly scalp DPC. TCRdb redid the calling of the RACE reads with MiXCR, one entry per CDR3 protein. The sample contains roughly 14,000 distinct CDR3 sequences, roughly 17% of which appear only once. The specimen was whole blood, collected in connection with sensitization to the hapten diphenylcyclopropenone (DPC). Receptors were obtained from a woman between 25 and 40 years old with alopecia areata. Some clones in this sample may be carry-over from other donors' samples.

This clonotype has ten or more counts. The V gene is TRBV4-2, the J gene TRBJ2-3; perhaps TRBD2 as D (5 bases). The V gene lost 1 base and the J gene lost 3 bases, with 11 bases spanning the gap. This CDR3 comprises 15 residues. Per germline, CDR1 LGHNA and CDR2 YNFKEQ. The CDR3 DNA follows: TGTGCCAGCAGCCAAGCCGAGGGTACTACAGATACGCAGTATTTT. This translates into CASSQAEGTTDTQYF.

This sequence joins TRBV5-1 and TRBJ1-3; tentative D call: TRBD1 (6 bases). In germline, CDR1 is SGHRS, CDR2 YFSETQ. The V and J ends lost 4 bases and 1 base respectively, with 9 bases between them. This CDR3 has 14 amino acids. CDR3 in amino acids: CASSPTGSGNTIYF. The CDR3 bases are TGCGCCAGCAGCCCAACAGGGTCTGGAAACACCATATATTTT.

This clonotype is medium-sized. This chain links TRBV29-1 with TRBJ2-5; D gene ambiguous. This CDR3 is built from 12 residues. CDR1 is SQVTM and CDR2 is ANQGSEA in the germline V gene. Trimming stripped 4 bases from V and 9 bases from J, with 15 bases between. CDR3 in amino acids: CSVGQKDGPQYF. CDR3 DNA: TGCAGCGTTGGACAAAAGGACGGTCCCCAGTACTTC.

This clonotype was counted many times. V is TRBV12-3 or TRBV12-4 and J is TRBJ2-2, with TRBD2 as a possible D gene (6 bases). Trimming shortened V by 6 bases and J by 7 bases, and 30 bases separated the two germline ends. The CDR3 sequence is 19 residues long. In DNA form, the CDR3 reads TGTGCCAGCAGCCCACCCCGTCGTCAATCGGGACTCCTCAACGGGGAGCTGTTTTTT. This codes for CASSPPRRQSGLLNGELFF.

This clonotype has only a few counts. The chain has TRBV11-3 and TRBJ2-1, with D unresolved. Germline V lookup: CDR1 SGHNT, CDR2 YENEEA. The V end was cut by 5 bases, the J end by 7 bases, with 9 bases between. This CDR3 has 12 amino acids. CDR3 nucleotides: TGTGCCAGCAGCAAAAGGGTGAATGAGCAGTTCTTC. Residues: CASSKRVNEQFF.